The 8 T cell receptor beta chains in this list originate from one sample, sequenced in a study of shared clonotypes between healthy human individuals. Generated by immunoSEQ multiplex PCR, the TCRdb table keeps only in-frame clones and is missing some. Among around 200,000 clones listed, approximately 92% were seen once. Sequencing was done on a sample of naive CD4+ T cells sorted from blood. The subset: CD45RA+ positively selected. These receptors were taken from a woman aged 25-40 years in good health.

This chain joins TRBV28 and TRBJ2-1; 11 bases line up with TRBD2. CDR1 MDHEN and CDR2 SYDVKM come from the germline V gene. The CDR3 has 15 residues. V shed 3 bases, J shed 5 bases, and the junction held 3 bases outside the gene matches. CDR3 protein: CASSFGGLADNEQFF. The CDR3 nucleotides read TGTGCCAGCAGTTTCGGGGGACTAGCGGACAATGAGCAGTTCTTC. Full variable domain (outside the CDR3, taken from reference TRBV28 and TRBJ2-1): DVKVTQSSRYLVKRTGEKVFLECVQDMDHENMFWYRQDPGLGLRLIYFSYDVKMKEKGDIPEGYSVSREKKERFSLILESASTNQTSMYLCASSFGGLADNEQFFGPGTRLTVL.

The V call is TRBV6-5, the J call TRBJ2-5; D gene ambiguous. Trimming took off 6 bases at V and 2 bases at J, with 10 bases between the two ends. CDR3 length: 13 amino acids. Germline V gives CDR1 MNHEY, CDR2 SVGAGI. The CDR3 DNA follows: TGTGCCAGCAGCGGAGACACACAAGAGACCCAGTACTTC. It is translated as CASSGDTQETQYF.

In nucleotides, the CDR3 is TGTGCCAGCAGCTCAGGACTACCTGGGGATACGCAGTATTTT. This encodes CASSSGLPGDTQYF. The rearrangement uses TRBV7-3 and TRBJ2-3; the D gene is possibly TRBD2 (6 bases). CDR3 length equals 14 residues. Trimming took off 4 bases at V and 6 bases at J, with 14 bases between the two ends. Germline CDR1 and CDR2: SGHTA and FQGTGA. Full variable domain (rest looked up from reference TRBV7-3 and TRBJ2-3): GAGVSQTPSNKVTEKGKYVELRCDPISGHTALYWYRQSLGQGPEFLIYFQGTGAADDSGLPNDRFFAVRPEGSVSTLKIQRTERGDSAVYLCASSSGLPGDTQYFGPGTRLTVL.

The sample holds one count of this clone. The chain combines TRBV5-6 with TRBJ2-5, with a tentative D call TRBD1 (5 bases). V was pared by 0 bases and J by 5 bases, with 20 bases between. Per the germline V gene, CDR1 is SGHDT and CDR2 is YYEEEE. This CDR3 is built from 17 residues. CDR3 in DNA: TGTGCCAGCAGCTTGGTTTCCGGCCAGGGAACGGTGGAGACCCAGTACTTC. It encodes CASSLVSGQGTVETQYF.

V usage is TRBV28 and J usage is TRBJ2-5; D is possibly TRBD1 or TRBD2 (5 bases each). The germline CDR1 and CDR2 sequences are MDHEN and SYDVKM. Trimming removed 2 bases from V and 5 bases from J, with 9 bases in between. CDR3 size: 13 residues. This chain's CDR3 is CASSLEGHETQYF. The CDR3 coding sequence is TGTGCCAGCAGTTTAGAGGGGCATGAGACCCAGTACTTC.

The chain employs TRBV19 and TRBJ1-4; D perhaps matches TRBD1 (5 bases). V dropped 4 bases and J dropped 4 bases, with 13 bases sitting between them. Germline lookup yields CDR1 LNHDA and CDR2 SQIVND (reference sequence). The CDR3 runs to 15 residues. CDR3: CASSTDRSHNEKLFF. CDR3 sequence (DNA): TGTGCCAGTAGTACCGACAGAAGCCATAATGAAAAACTGTTTTTT. The full variable domain, its missing parts supplied by reference TRBV19 and TRBJ1-4, is DGGITQSPKYLFRKEGQNVTLSCEQNLNHDAMYWYRQDPGQGLRLIYYSQIVNDFQKGDIAEGYSVSREKKESFPLTVTSAQKNPTAFYLCASSTDRSHNEKLFFGSGTQLSVL.

This rearrangement joins TRBV6-4 to TRBJ2-6; no clear D. Trimming left V 7 bases short and J 4 bases short, with 11 bases between. Germline-derived CDR1 and CDR2 are MRHNA and SNTAGT. The CDR3 sequence is 14 residues long. The CDR3 is CASTLTPGANVLTF. The CDR3 coding sequence is TGTGCCAGCACCCTCACCCCCGGGGCCAACGTCCTGACTTTC.

V gene TRBV18 combines with J gene TRBJ1-5; D call uncertain. Germline CDR1 reads KGHSH; CDR2 reads LQKENI. The CDR3 loop spans 18 amino acids. Trimming left V 3 bases short and J 1 base short, with 19 bases between. CDR3 amino acids: CASSPQSAFRGSNQPQHF. The CDR3 DNA follows: TGTGCCAGCTCACCCCAGTCCGCTTTCCGTGGGAGCAATCAGCCCCAGCATTTT.